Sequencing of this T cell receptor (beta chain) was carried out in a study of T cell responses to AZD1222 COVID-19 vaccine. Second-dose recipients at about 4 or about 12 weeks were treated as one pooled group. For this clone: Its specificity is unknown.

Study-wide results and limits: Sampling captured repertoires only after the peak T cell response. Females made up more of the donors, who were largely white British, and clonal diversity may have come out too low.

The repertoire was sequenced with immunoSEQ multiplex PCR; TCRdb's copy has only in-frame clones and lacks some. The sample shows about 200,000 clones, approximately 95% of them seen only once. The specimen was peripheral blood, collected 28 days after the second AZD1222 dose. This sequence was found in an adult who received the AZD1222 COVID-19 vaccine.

In nucleotides, the CDR3 is TGTGCCAGCAGCGTCCACGGACAGGGGAACACTGAAGCTTTCTTT. It yields the protein CASSVHGQGNTEAFF. The rearrangement joins TRBV9 to TRBJ1-1; 8 bases match TRBD1. V dropped 2 bases and J dropped 1; count of bases not matched to a gene: 4. Per the germline V gene, CDR1 is SGDLS and CDR2 is YYNGEE. The CDR3 is 15 residues long.